These 21 T cell receptor beta chains were all obtained from the same sample, sequenced in a study of cytomegalovirus exposure and HLA in healthy donors. The PCR was carried out with 60 Vbeta primers and 13 Jbeta primers. Libraries were prepared by immunoSEQ multiplex PCR; TCRdb keeps only in-frame clonotypes and omits some of them. The sample has roughly 120,000 clones, 75% to 85% seen once. Sequencing input: PBMCs. Receptors were obtained from a man younger than 30 in good health and CMV-seronegative.

With regard to this clone: Other DNA sequences of this sample code for an identical CDR3. The V call is TRBV25-1, the J call TRBJ1-1; 11 bases match TRBD1. Per germline, CDR1 MGHDK and CDR2 SYGVNS. The J segment lost 4 bases and the V segment lost 3 bases, leaving 4 bases of the junction unmatched. This CDR3 spans 15 amino acids. The CDR3 DNA reads TGTGCCAGCAGTGAGCCCGGGACAGGGGGCACTGAAGCTTTCTTT. Amino acids: CASSEPGTGGTEAFF.

V and J are TRBV5-1 and TRBJ1-2; D not certain. The CDR3 loop spans 12 amino acids. CDR1 and CDR2 (germline): SGHRS, YFSETQ. Trimming left V 1 base short and J 6 bases short, with 7 bases between. CDR3 sequence: CASSLLSHGYTF. The CDR3 coding sequence is TGCGCCAGCAGCTTGCTTTCTCATGGCTACACCTTC.

The chain links TRBV28 to TRBJ1-2; 12 nucleotides match TRBD1. Germline lookup yields CDR1 MDHEN and CDR2 SYDVKM. Losses at the gene ends were 5 bases for V and 7 bases for J; bases not matched to a gene: 8. The CDR3 consists of 15 residues. This CDR3 is CASSPIRDRGRGYTF. The CDR3 DNA sequence: TGTGCCAGCAGTCCGATCCGGGACAGGGGGCGTGGCTACACCTTC.

The V call is TRBV2, the J call TRBJ1-4; maybe TRBD1 (5 bases). The CDR3 has 15 residues. Germline CDR1 reads SNHLY; CDR2 reads FYNNEI. Trimming removed 8 bases at V and 4 bases at J, with 17 bases between. CDR3 nucleotide sequence: TGTGCCAGCGGAGACCCAGGGCGAGTTAATGAAAAACTGTTTTTT. Amino acids: CASGDPGRVNEKLFF.

Only a few counts were recorded for this clone. The V and J genes are TRBV6-6 and TRBJ1-1; D perhaps matches TRBD1 (5 bases). The CDR3 covers 14 residues. Germline CDR1 reads MNHNY; CDR2 reads SVGAGI (reference sequence). V was pared by 6 bases and J by 11 bases, with 22 bases between. In DNA, the CDR3 is TGTGCCAGCAGGCCCCCGGGGGGGTTCGTAGAGGCTTTCTTT. It codes for CASRPPGGFVEAFF.

The table lists this clone with a few counts. The chain links TRBV5-8 to TRBJ2-7; D not certain. This CDR3 is built from 14 residues. Germline V gives CDR1 SGHTS, CDR2 YDEGEE. The V end lost 1 base, the J end lost 3 bases, and 11 bases lay between the germline ends. The chain's CDR3 is CASSLISQNYEQYF. CDR3 nucleotides: TGTGCCAGCAGCTTGATTTCACAGAACTACGAGCAGTACTTC. The whole variable domain, filled in from reference TRBV5-8 and TRBJ2-7, reads EAGVTQSPTHLIKTRGQQATLRCSPISGHTSVYWYQQALGLGLQFLLWYDEGEERNRGNFPPRFSGRQFPNYSSELNVNALELEDSALYLCASSLISQNYEQYFGPGTRLTVT.

The CDR3 sequence: CASSLQGGYSPLHF. DNA of the CDR3: TGTGCCAGCAGTTTACAGGGAGGTTATTCACCCCTCCACTTT. V usage is TRBV27 and J usage is TRBJ1-6; D is perhaps TRBD1 (5 bases). Deletions cut 2 bases from V and 8 bases from J, with 10 bases between. Germline assignment: CDR1 MNHEY and CDR2 SMNVEV (reference sequence). The CDR3 has 14 amino acids.

V is TRBV4-2 and J is TRBJ1-3, with D unclear. V gave up 1 base and J gave up 1 base, with 14 bases separating them. Germline CDR1 LGHNA, CDR2 YNFKEQ. This CDR3 contains 17 residues. CDR3 in DNA: TGTGCCAGCAGCCAAGGTCTAGGCAGTAGGTCTGGAAACACCATATATTTT. Residues: CASSQGLGSRSGNTIYF.

A note on this clone: An end of the junction does not agree with germline; a read error may underlie this. This rearrangement joins TRBV4-2 to TRBJ2-2, with TRBD1 matching 11 bases. The CDR3 contains 15 residues. Germline values: CDR1 LGHNA, CDR2 YNFKEQ. For the CDR3, the DNA is TGTGCCAGCAGCCCGAGGACAGGGGGCACCGGGAAGCTGTTTTTT. As protein: CASSPRTGGTGKLFF.

J is TRBJ1-1 and V is TRBV10-2; D uncertain. The germline V gene has CDR1 WSHSY and CDR2 SAAADI. Trimming removed 0 bases at V and 5 bases at J, with 10 bases between. The CDR3 runs 14 residues. CDR3 sequence (DNA): TGCGCCAGCAGTGAGTCGATCCAAACAACTGAAGCTTTCTTT. It yields the protein CASSESIQTTEAFF.

The J gene is TRBJ2-3, the V gene TRBV4-1; 12 positions agree with TRBD2. With V trimmed by 1 base and J by 6 bases, 14 bases remained unmatched. The germline V gene encodes CDR1 MGHRA and CDR2 YSYEKL. The CDR3 contains 19 residues. The CDR3 reads CASSQVVLAGGPFSDTQYF. CDR3 DNA sequence: TGCGCCAGCAGCCAAGTTGTCCTAGCGGGAGGGCCGTTTTCGGATACGCAGTATTTT.

The CDR3 protein is CASSHSGSSTDTQYF. The CDR3 region has the DNA TGTGCCAGCAGCCACAGCGGGAGCAGCACAGATACGCAGTATTTT. This chain joins TRBV4-2 and TRBJ2-3; 8 nucleotides agree with TRBD2. The CDR3 covers 15 residues. The germline V gene encodes CDR1 LGHNA and CDR2 YNFKEQ. V was pared by 3 bases and J by 0 bases, with 2 bases of the junction left unmatched.

This clone was detected only once. The rearrangement uses TRBV21-1 and TRBJ1-5. TRBV21-1 is assigned pseudogene status. The CDR3 loop spans 18 amino acids. The CDR3 reads CASSSPRGEADGNQPQHF. The CDR3 DNA sequence: TGTGCCAGCAGCTCCCCTCGGGGGGAGGCAGACGGCAATCAGCCCCAGCATTTT.

Only a few counts were recorded for this clone. The chain couples TRBV7-9 to TRBJ2-7, with 7 bases aligning to TRBD1. Unmatched junction bases numbered 6, after V lost 2 bases and J lost 2 bases. The length of the CDR3 is 15 residues. The germline gives CDR1 SEHNR, CDR2 FQNEAQ (reference sequence). CDR3 DNA: TGTGCCAGCAGCTTACCCCGGACAGGTCCCTACGAGCAGTACTTC. This sequence encodes CASSLPRTGPYEQYF.

J is TRBJ2-5 and V is TRBV12-5; 9 bases line up with TRBD2. The CDR3 has 13 residues. CDR1 is LGHNT, CDR2 FRNRAP, per germline. J lost 9 bases, V lost 1 base, and 3 bases had no gene match. The CDR3 coding sequence is TGTGCTAGTGGTTTGGCTAGCGGGGCAGCCCAGTACTTC. It is translated as CASGLASGAAQYF.

This chain links TRBV6-4 with TRBJ1-1; D unresolved. Germline V lookup: CDR1 MRHNA, CDR2 SNTAGT. The CDR3 contains 13 residues. Trimming removed 7 bases from V and 11 bases from J, with 20 bases in between. The CDR3: CASNLDLGEYAFF. CDR3 nucleotide sequence: TGTGCCAGCAATTTAGACCTGGGAGAATACGCTTTCTTT.

The rearrangement joins TRBV18 to TRBJ2-3; D might be TRBD2 (5 bases). This CDR3 spans 14 amino acids. Germline V gives CDR1 KGHSH, CDR2 LQKENI. V was cut by 2 bases and J by 10 bases, with 16 bases left in between. CDR3 nucleotides: TGTGCCAGCTCACCAGAGGGAGCGGTCGACGCGCAGTATTTT. Translated, it gives CASSPEGAVDAQYF. Using reference TRBV18 and TRBJ2-3 for the parts outside the CDR3, the full variable domain is NAGVMQNPRHLVRRRGQEARLRCSPMKGHSHVYWYRQLPEEGLKFMVYLQKENIIDESGMPKERFSAEFPKEGPSILRIQQVVRGDSAAYFCASSPEGAVDAQYFGPGTRLTVL.

V is TRBV25-1 and J is TRBJ2-3; possibly TRBD2 for D (6 bases). V was clipped by 5 bases and J by 0 bases, with 9 bases between them. Germline V CDR1 and CDR2: MGHDK, SYGVNS. CDR3 length equals 14 residues. This chain's CDR3 is CASSRGISTDTQYF. The CDR3 DNA is TGTGCCAGCAGTCGGGGGATTAGCACAGATACGCAGTATTTT.

The V gene is TRBV2, the J gene TRBJ1-1, with a possible D match to TRBD1 (6 bases). Germline assignment: CDR1 SNHLY and CDR2 FYNNEI. Trimming left V 2 bases short and J 7 bases short, with 11 bases between. The CDR3 extends over 13 amino acids. The CDR3 loop reads CASSEQGSGEAFF. The CDR3 DNA is TGTGCCAGCAGTGAACAGGGGTCGGGTGAAGCTTTCTTT.

This chain uses TRBV5-1 with TRBJ2-3; D might be TRBD2 (6 bases). V was pared by 4 bases and J by 0 bases, with 9 bases between. CDR1 is SGHRS and CDR2 is YFSETQ in the germline V gene. This CDR3 comprises 14 residues. CDR3 in amino acids: CASSLSGSTDTQYF. As DNA, the CDR3 is TGCGCCAGCAGCCTTAGCGGAAGCACAGATACGCAGTATTTT.

V usage is TRBV11-2 and J usage is TRBJ1-2; possibly TRBD1 for D (6 bases). Per germline, CDR1 SGHAT and CDR2 FQNNGV. This CDR3 contains 16 residues. V lost 5 bases to trimming and J lost 6 bases, with 22 bases between them. The CDR3 DNA is TGTGCCAGCAGCCACACGCCTGTATCGGACAGAGATGGCTACACCTTC. Its translation is CASSHTPVSDRDGYTF.